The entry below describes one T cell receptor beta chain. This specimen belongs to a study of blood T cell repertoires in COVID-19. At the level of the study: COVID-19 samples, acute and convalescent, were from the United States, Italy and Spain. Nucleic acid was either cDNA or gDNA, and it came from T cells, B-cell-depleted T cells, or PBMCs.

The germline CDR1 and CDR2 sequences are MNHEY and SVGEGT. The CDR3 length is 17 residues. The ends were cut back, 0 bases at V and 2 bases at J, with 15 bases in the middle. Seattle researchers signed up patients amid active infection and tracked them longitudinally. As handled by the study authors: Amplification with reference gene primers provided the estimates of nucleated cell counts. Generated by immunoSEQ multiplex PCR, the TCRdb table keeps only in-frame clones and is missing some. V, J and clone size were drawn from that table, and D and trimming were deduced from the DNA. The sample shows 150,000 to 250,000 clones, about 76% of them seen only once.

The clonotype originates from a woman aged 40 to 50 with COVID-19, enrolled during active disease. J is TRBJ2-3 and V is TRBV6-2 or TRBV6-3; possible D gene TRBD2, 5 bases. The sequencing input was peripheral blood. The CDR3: CASSYSKYKRNTDTQYF. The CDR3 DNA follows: TGTGCCAGCAGTTACTCGAAATATAAGCGGAACACAGATACGCAGTATTTT.